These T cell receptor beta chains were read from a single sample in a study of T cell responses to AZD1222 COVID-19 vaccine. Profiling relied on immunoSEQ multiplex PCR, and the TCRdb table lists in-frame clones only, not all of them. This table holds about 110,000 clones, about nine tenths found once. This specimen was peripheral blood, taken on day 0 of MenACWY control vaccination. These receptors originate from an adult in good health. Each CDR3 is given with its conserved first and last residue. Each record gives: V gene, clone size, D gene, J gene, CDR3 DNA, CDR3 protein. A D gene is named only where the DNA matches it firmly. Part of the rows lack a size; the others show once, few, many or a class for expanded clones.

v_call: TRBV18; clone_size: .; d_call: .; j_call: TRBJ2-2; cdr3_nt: TGTGCCAGCTCACCACCGGGTGGGAGAGACACCGGGGAGCTGTTTTTT; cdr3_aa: CASSPPGGRDTGELFF
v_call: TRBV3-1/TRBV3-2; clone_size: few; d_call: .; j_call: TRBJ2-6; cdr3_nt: TGTGCCAGCAGCCAGCGTTCTGGGGCCAACGTCCTGACTTTC; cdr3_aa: CASSQRSGANVLTF
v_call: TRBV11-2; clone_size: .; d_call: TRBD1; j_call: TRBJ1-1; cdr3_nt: TGTGCCAGCAGCCAGAGACAGGGGGGCACTGAAGCTTTCTTT; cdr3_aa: CASSQRQGGTEAFF
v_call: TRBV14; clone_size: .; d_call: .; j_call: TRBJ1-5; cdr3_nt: TGTGCCAGCAGTACGGCAGTCAATCAGCCCCAGCATTTT; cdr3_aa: CASSTAVNQPQHF
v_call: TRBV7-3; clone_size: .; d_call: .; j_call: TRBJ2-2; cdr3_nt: TGTGCCAGCAGCCTCACAACAGGGTCCGGGGAGCTGTTTTTT; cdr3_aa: CASSLTTGSGELFF
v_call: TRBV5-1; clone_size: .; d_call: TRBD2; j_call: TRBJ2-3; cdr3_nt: TGCGCCAGCAGCTTGGGACTAGCGGGTCCAGATACGCAGTATTTT; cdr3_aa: CASSLGLAGPDTQYF
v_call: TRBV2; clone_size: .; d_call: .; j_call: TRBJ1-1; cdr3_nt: TGTGCCAGCAGTGTACGGGTAAACACTGAAGCTTTCTTT; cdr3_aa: CASSVRVNTEAFF
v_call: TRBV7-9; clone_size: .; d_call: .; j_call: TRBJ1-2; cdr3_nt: TGTGCCAGCAGCTTGAATAACTACGGCTACACCTTC; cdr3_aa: CASSLNNYGYTF
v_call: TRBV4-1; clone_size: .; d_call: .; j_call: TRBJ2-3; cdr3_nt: TGCGCCAGCGAGAGCTCCGGGACTCTGGGAGATACGCAGTATTTT; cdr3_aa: CASESSGTLGDTQYF
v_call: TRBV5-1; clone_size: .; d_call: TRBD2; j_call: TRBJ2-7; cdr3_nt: TGCGCCAGCAGCTTGCTTAGCGGGGGTACCGAGCAGTACTTC; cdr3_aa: CASSLLSGGTEQYF
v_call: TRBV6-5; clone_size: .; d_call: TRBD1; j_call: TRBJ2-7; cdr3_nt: TGTGCCAGCAGACTAACAGGGGCCTACGAGCAGTACTTC; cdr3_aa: CASRLTGAYEQYF
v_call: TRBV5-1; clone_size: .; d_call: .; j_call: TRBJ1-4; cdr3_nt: TGCGCCAGCAGCTTGCTTGGGAGTGAAAAACTGTTTTTT; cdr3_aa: CASSLLGSEKLFF
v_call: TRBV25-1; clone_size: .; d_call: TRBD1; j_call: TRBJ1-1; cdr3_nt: TGTGCCAGCAGTCCCCCGGACAGGGGTTGGGACACTGAAGCTTTCTTT; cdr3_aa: CASSPPDRGWDTEAFF
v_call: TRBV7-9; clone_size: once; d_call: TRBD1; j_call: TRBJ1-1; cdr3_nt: TGTGCCAGCAGCCAGGGGGGGAGGACTGAAGCTTTCTTT; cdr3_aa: CASSQGGRTEAFF
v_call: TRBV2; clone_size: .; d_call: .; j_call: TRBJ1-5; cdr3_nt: TGTGCCAGCAGGGAGGACGGAGCTTCCAATCAGCCCCAGCATTTT; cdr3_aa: CASREDGASNQPQHF
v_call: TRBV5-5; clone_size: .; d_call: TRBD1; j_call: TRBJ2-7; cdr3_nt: TGTGCCAGCAGCCTCTGGGACAGTTACGAGCAGTACTTC; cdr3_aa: CASSLWDSYEQYF
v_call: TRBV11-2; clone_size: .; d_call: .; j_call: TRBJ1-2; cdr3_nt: TGTGCCAGCAGCATCGGACAGTATGGCTACACCTTC; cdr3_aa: CASSIGQYGYTF
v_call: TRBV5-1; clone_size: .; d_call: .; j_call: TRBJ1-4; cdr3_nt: TGCGCCAGCAGCTTGGACCCGGGTAGACTGTTTTTT; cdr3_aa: CASSLDPGRLFF
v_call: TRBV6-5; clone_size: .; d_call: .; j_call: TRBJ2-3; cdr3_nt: TGTGCCAGCAGCGACGGGGCAGCCCCGATTGATACGCAGTATTTT; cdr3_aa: CASSDGAAPIDTQYF
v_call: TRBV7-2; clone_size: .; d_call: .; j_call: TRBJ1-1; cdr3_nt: TGTGCCAGCAGCTTAGGGGCAGGGGACACTGAAGCTTTCTTT; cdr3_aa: CASSLGAGDTEAFF
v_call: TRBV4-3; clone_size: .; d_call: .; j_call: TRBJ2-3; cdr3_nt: TGCGCCAGCAGCCAATCGGGGCGGGCAGATACGCAGTATTTT; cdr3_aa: CASSQSGRADTQYF
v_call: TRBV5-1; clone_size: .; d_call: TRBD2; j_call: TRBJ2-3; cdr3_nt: TGCGCCAGCAGCCCCGGACTAGCGGGAGATACGCAGTATTTT; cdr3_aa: CASSPGLAGDTQYF
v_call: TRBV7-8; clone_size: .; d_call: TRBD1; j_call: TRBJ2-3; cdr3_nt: TGTGCCAGCAGCCCCGACCGGAGCCGGGACAGATATAGCACAGATACGCAGTATTTT; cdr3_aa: CASSPDRSRDRYSTDTQYF
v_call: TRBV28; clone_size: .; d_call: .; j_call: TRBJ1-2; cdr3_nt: TGTGCCAGCCTCAGCGATTGGGTGGGGGCCAACTATGGCTACACCTTC; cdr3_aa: CASLSDWVGANYGYTF
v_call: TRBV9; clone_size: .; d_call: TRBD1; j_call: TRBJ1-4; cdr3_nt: TGTGCCAGCAGCCATAAGACAGGGGCGGAGGAAAAACTGTTTTTT; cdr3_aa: CASSHKTGAEEKLFF
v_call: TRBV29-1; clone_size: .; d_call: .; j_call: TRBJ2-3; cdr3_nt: TGCAGCGGAATAACAGGGTATTCAGATACGCAGTATTTT; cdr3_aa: CSGITGYSDTQYF
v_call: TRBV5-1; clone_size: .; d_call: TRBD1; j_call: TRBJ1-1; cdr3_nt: TGCGCCAGCAGCTCGTGGGGACAGGTTTACACTGAAGCTTTCTTT; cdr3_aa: CASSSWGQVYTEAFF
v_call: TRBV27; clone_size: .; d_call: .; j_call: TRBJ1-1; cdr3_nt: TGTGCCAGCAGTCCCGCGAGGGGCTCTGGGACTGAAGCTTTCTTT; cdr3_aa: CASSPARGSGTEAFF
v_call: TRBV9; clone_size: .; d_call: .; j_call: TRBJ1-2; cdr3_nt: TGTGCCAGCAGCTCGCGCGGAGTTTATGGCTACACCTTC; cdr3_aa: CASSSRGVYGYTF
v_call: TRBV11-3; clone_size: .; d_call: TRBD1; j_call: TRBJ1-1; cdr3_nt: TGTGCCAGCAGCCCCTCTACCAGGGGGGCTGAAGCTTTCTTT; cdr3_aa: CASSPSTRGAEAFF
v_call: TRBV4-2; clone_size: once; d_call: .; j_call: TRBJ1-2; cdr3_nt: TGTGCCAGCAGCGCACAAGGGGCTACTCCTGGCTACACCTTC; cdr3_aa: CASSAQGATPGYTF
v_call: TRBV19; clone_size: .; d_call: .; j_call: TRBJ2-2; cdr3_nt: TGTGCCAGTAGTATCGCCGCCGGGGAGCTGTTTTTT; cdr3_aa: CASSIAAGELFF
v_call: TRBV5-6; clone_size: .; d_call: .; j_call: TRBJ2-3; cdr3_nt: TGTGCCAGCAGCTTGGACAGACTGAATACGCAGTATTTT; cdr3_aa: CASSLDRLNTQYF
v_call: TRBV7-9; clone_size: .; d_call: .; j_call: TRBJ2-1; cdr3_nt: TGTGCCAGCAGCTTAGCGGTAAAGGGTGAGCAGTTCTTC; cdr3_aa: CASSLAVKGEQFF
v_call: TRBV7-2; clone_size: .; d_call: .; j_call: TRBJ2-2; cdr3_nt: TGTGCCAGCAGACCCAGCAGGAACACCGGGGAGCTGTTTTTT; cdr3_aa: CASRPSRNTGELFF
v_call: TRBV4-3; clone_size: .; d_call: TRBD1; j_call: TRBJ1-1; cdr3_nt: TGCGCCAGCAGCCGCCTTACAGGGGGCCGAACTGAAGCTTTCTTT; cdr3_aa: CASSRLTGGRTEAFF
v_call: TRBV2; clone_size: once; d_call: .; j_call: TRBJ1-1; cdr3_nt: TGTGCCACCTCCCGGGGGTTGAACACTGAAGCTTTCTTT; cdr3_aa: CATSRGLNTEAFF
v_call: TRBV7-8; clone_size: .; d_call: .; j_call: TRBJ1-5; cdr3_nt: TGTGCCAGCAACCACCTTCAGGGTTATAGCAATCAGCCCCAGCATTTT; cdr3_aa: CASNHLQGYSNQPQHF
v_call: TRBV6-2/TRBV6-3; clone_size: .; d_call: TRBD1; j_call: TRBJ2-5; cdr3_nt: TGTGCCAGCAGCGACAGGGGAGGAGGTGTATGGCAAGAGACCCAGTACTTC; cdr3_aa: CASSDRGGGVWQETQYF
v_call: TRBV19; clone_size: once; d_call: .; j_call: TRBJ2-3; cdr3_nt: TGTGCCAGCCGCGGACTGGGAGACACAGATACGCAGTATTTT; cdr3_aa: CASRGLGDTDTQYF
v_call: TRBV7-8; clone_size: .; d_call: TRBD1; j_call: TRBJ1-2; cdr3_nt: TGTGCCAGCAGCTCGATCGGGACAGGGTACACCTTC; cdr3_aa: CASSSIGTGYTF
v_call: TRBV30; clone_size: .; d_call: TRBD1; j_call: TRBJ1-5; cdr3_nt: TGTGCCTGGAGTCACAGGGGGAGCAATCAGCCCCAGCATTTT; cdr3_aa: CAWSHRGSNQPQHF
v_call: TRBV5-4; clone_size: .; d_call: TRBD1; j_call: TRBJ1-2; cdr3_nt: TGTGCCAGCAGCGACGCCCAGGGGGCGGCTTATGGCTACACCTTC; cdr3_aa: CASSDAQGAAYGYTF
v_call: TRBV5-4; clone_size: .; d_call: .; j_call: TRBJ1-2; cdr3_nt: TGTGCCAGCAGCCTTCAGGGGTCCAACTATGGCTACACCTTC; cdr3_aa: CASSLQGSNYGYTF